The 7 T cell receptor beta chains below come from one sample, sequenced in a study of CD8+ T cells in alopecia areata. The sequencing template was cDNA reverse transcribed from extracted RNA. Measured with immunoSEQ multiplex PCR; TCRdb has only the in-frame clones, and not every one. This sample yields 140,000 to 150,000 clones, of which around three fifths are seen a single time; under 7.5% belongs to the top ten. This specimen consisted of CD4+ T cells sorted from blood, obtained at week 0. These TCRs come from a human donor with alopecia areata.

V gene TRBV30 combines with J gene TRBJ2-7; D uncertain. CDR3 size: 14 residues. Trimming stripped 2 bases from V and 0 bases from J, with 11 bases between. The germline gives CDR1 GTSNPN, CDR2 SVGIG (reference sequence). The CDR3 here is CAWSRDTHSYEQYF. The CDR3, as DNA: TGTGCCTGGAGTAGAGACACTCACTCCTACGAGCAGTACTTC.

The chain uses TRBV29-1 and TRBJ1-1; 7 bases are shared with TRBD1. V lost 4 bases, J lost 7 bases, and 6 bases stayed unmatched. From germline, CDR1 is SQVTM and CDR2 ANQGSEA. CDR3 size: 12 residues. CDR3 nucleotides: TGCAGCGTTGCCCCTGGGACAGTTGAAGCTTTCTTT. It encodes CSVAPGTVEAFF. Using reference TRBV29-1 and TRBJ1-1 for the parts outside the CDR3, the full variable domain is SAVISQKPSRDICQRGTSLTIQCQVDSQVTMMFWYRQQPGQSLTLIATANQGSEATYESGFVIDKFPISRPNLTFSTLTVSNMSPEDSSIYLCSVAPGTVEAFFGQGTRLTVV.

The table lists this clone with a few counts. V and J are TRBV30 and TRBJ1-4; no clear D. This CDR3 region has 14 residues. Germline values: CDR1 GTSNPN, CDR2 SVGIG (reference sequence). Trimming removed 0 bases at V and 8 bases at J, with 13 bases between. CDR3: CAWSVPGHIEKLFF. As DNA, the CDR3 is TGTGCCTGGAGTGTACCCGGGCATATCGAAAAACTGTTTTTT.

The genes are TRBV30 and TRBJ2-7; unclear D gene. V was trimmed by 0 bases and J by 5 bases, leaving 11 bases between them. This CDR3 is 13 amino acids long. From germline, CDR1 is GTSNPN and CDR2 SVGIG (reference sequence). The CDR3 DNA follows: TGTGCCTGGAGTGTTACTCTGGGCCACGAGCAGTACTTC. Protein sequence: CAWSVTLGHEQYF.

In the case of this clone: At one end the junction does not follow the germline gene, possibly because of a read error. The CDR3 sequence: CASSLSPGNEQFF. DNA for the CDR3: TGTGCTAGCAGCTTAAGTCCGGGCAATGAGCAGTTCTTC. This chain connects TRBV7-7 to TRBJ2-1; no firm D call. Germline V gene data show CDR1 as SSHAT and CDR2 as FNYEAQ (reference sequence). CDR3 size: 13 residues.

This rearrangement joins TRBV27 to TRBJ1-5; 8 nucleotides line up with TRBD1. CDR3 length: 14 amino acids. Looked up from germline, CDR1 is MNHEY and CDR2 is SMNVEV (reference sequence). The V gene end was trimmed by 2 bases and the J gene end by 6 bases; junction bases not matched to a gene: 3. The CDR3, as DNA: TGTGCCAGCAGTTTACAGGGGGCAGGTCAGCCCCAGCATTTT. It yields the protein CASSLQGAGQPQHF.

The V call is TRBV6-5, the J call TRBJ1-4; tentative D call: TRBD1 (5 bases). This CDR3 is built from 14 residues. V shed 5 bases and J shed 4 bases, with 11 bases lying between them. Germline assignment: CDR1 MNHEY and CDR2 SVGAGI. The CDR3 sequence: CASSPGTGNEKLFF. In nucleotides, the CDR3 is TGTGCCAGCAGTCCCGGGACGGGTAATGAAAAACTGTTTTTT.